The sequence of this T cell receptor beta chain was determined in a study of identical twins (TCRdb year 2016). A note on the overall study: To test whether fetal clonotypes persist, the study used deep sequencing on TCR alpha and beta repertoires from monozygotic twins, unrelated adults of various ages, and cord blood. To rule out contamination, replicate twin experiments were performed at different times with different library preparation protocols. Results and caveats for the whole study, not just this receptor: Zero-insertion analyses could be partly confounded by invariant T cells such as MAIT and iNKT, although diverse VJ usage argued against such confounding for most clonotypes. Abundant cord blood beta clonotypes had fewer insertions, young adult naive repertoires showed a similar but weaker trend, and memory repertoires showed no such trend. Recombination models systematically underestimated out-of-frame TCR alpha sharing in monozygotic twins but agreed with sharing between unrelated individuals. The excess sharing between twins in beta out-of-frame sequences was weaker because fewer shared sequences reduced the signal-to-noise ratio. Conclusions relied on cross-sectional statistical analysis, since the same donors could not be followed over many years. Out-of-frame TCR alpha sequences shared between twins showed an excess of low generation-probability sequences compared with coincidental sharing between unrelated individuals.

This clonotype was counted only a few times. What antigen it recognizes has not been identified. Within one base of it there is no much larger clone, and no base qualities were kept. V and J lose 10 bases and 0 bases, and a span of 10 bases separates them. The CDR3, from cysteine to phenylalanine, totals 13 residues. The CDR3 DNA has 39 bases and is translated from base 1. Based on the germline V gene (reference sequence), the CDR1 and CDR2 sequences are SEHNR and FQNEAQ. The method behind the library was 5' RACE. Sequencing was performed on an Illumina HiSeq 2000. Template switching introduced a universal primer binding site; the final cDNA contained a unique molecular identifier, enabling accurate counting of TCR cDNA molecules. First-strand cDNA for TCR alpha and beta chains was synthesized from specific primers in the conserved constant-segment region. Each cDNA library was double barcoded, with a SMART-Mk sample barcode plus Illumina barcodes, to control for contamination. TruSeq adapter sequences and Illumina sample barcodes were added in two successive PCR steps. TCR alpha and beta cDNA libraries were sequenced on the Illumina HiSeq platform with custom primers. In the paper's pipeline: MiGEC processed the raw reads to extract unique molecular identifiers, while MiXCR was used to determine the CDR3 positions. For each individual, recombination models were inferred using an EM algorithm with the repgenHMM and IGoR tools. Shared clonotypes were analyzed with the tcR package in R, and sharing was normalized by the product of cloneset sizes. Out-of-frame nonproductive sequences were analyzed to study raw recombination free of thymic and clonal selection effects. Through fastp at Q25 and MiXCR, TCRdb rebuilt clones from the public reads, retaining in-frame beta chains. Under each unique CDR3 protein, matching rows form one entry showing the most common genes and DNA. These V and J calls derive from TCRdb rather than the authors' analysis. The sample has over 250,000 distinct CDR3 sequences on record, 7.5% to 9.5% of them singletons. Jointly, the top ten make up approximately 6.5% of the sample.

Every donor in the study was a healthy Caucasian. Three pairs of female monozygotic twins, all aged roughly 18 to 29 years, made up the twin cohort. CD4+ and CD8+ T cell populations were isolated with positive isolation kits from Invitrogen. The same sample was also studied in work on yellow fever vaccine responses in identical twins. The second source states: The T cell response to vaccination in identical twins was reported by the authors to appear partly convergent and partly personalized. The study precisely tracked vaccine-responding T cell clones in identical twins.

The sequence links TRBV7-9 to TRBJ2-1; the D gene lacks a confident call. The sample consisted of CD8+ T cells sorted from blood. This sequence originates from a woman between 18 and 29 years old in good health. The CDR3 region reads CATTPSSYNEQFF. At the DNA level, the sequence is TGTGCCACGACACCAAGCTCCTACAATGAGCAGTTCTTC.